These 20 T cell receptor beta chains came from one sample sequenced in a study of T cell repertoires in cytomegalovirus infection. TCRdb reprocessed the reads with MiXCR, giving one entry per CDR3 protein. Seen here are 750,000 to 950,000 distinct CDR3 sequences, roughly 29% observed once, and the top ten hold about an eighth. No antigen is known for these receptors. Here the sequenced sample was cultured CD8+ T cells from PBMCs, taken from culture after CMV antigen stimulation. The source of these receptors is a human donor in good health (CMV status not recorded). Some clones in this sample may be carry-over from other donors' samples.

The chain combines TRBV6-1 with TRBJ1-1; D uncertain. The CDR3 is made up of 16 amino acids. Trimming took off 6 bases at V and 3 bases at J, with 20 bases between the two ends. Looked up from germline, CDR1 is MNHNS and CDR2 is SASEGT. The CDR3 nucleotides are TGTGCCAGCAGCGCCAACCCCGGACCCCCGGACACTGAAGCTTTCTTT. This codes for CASSANPGPPDTEAFF.

This clonotype occurred a few times. The chain employs TRBV28 and TRBJ2-1; TRBD1 agrees at 7 bases. V shed 5 bases, J shed 5 bases, and the junction held 9 bases outside the gene matches. The CDR3 is made up of 15 amino acids. The germline gives CDR1 MDHEN, CDR2 SYDVKM. The CDR3 reads CASSRRQGTDNEQFF. The CDR3 DNA reads as TGTGCCAGCAGTCGAAGACAGGGAACGGACAATGAGCAGTTCTTC.

V gene TRBV12-3 or TRBV12-4 combines with J gene TRBJ2-1; 8 nucleotides agree with TRBD2. V lost 3 bases to trimming and J lost 4 bases; unmatched junction nucleotides: 5. The CDR3 covers 15 residues. In DNA form, the CDR3 reads TGTGCCAGCAGTTTGTTACTAGCGGAATACAATGAGCAGTTCTTC. Amino acid sequence: CASSLLLAEYNEQFF.

This clonotype appeared many times. The V gene is TRBV7-9, the J gene TRBJ2-3, with 8 positions matching TRBD1. The CDR3 is made up of 14 amino acids. Germline values: CDR1 SEHNR, CDR2 FQNEAQ (reference sequence). V was clipped by 5 bases and J by 14 bases; unmatched bases: 15. The CDR3 reads CASSPRQGPLRGYF. DNA for the CDR3: TGTGCCAGCAGCCCTCGACAGGGGCCTCTTCGCGGGTATTTT.

The rearrangement uses TRBV6-8 and TRBJ1-6; D perhaps matches TRBD1 (5 bases). Germline V gene sequence: CDR1 MNHGY, CDR2 SAAAGT. This CDR3 spans 16 amino acids. Trimming shortened V by 8 bases and J by 5 bases, and 19 bases separated the two germline ends. DNA of the CDR3: TGTGCCAGCGATACGGGACGGTCGGTCAATAATTCACCCCTCCACTTT. The encoded protein is CASDTGRSVNNSPLHF.

This chain joins TRBV29-1 and TRBJ1-2, with 8 bases matching TRBD1. This CDR3 contains 15 residues. CDR1 is SQVTM, CDR2 ANQGSEA, per germline. The trim removed 1 base at V and 3 bases at J, leaving 7 bases unmatched. DNA of the CDR3: TGCAGCGTTGAAGGTTGGCAGGGGGCCTACTATGGCTACACCTTC. Translation: CSVEGWQGAYYGYTF.

This chain connects TRBV6-6 to TRBJ1-3; D gene ambiguous. From germline, CDR1 is MNHNY and CDR2 SVGAGI (reference sequence). The CDR3 contains 14 residues. V gave up 2 bases and J gave up 4 bases, with 9 bases separating them. In nucleotides, the CDR3 is TGTGCCAGCAGTTACCGTCAAAACGGAAACACCATATATTTT. Translating gives CASSYRQNGNTIYF.

The J gene is TRBJ2-7, the V gene TRBV20-1, with TRBD2 as a possible D gene (5 bases). The germline CDR1 and CDR2 sequences are DFQATT and SNEGSKA (reference sequence). V was pared by 3 bases and J by 3 bases, with 9 bases between. CDR3 length: 12 residues. CDR3 in DNA: TGCAGTGCTAGTAGGAGGATCTACGAGCAGTACTTC. Protein: CSASRRIYEQYF.

The rearrangement uses TRBV15 and TRBJ2-5, with 9 bases fitting TRBD1. This CDR3 region has 14 residues. V lost 3 bases and J lost 5; bases outside the gene matches: 4. Germline V lookup: CDR1 LNHNV, CDR2 YYDKDF (reference sequence). CDR3 nucleotides: TGTGCCACCAGCAGCGGGACAGGGAGCGAGACCCAGTACTTC. Amino acid sequence: CATSSGTGSETQYF.

This clonotype was observed a few times. The V and J genes are TRBV25-1 and TRBJ2-2, with 8 bases identical to TRBD1. Unmatched junction bases numbered 8, after V lost 0 bases and J lost 5 bases. Germline V gives CDR1 MGHDK, CDR2 SYGVNS. The CDR3 runs to 17 residues. The CDR3 nucleotides read TGTGCCAGCAGTGAATACCCGACAGGGGTTGAGACCGGGGAGCTGTTTTTT. Its translation is CASSEYPTGVETGELFF.

The chain is built from TRBV27 and TRBJ2-1; tentatively, D is TRBD1 (6 bases). The germline V and J ends were trimmed by 6 bases and 6 bases, with 12 bases remaining between them. The CDR3 extends over 13 amino acids. Germline values: CDR1 MNHEY, CDR2 SMNVEV (reference sequence). The CDR3 DNA is TGTGCCAGCAGCTTTACAGGGAGCAATGAGCAGTTCTTC. It specifies CASSFTGSNEQFF.

A few counts support this clonotype. This chain connects TRBV6-5 to TRBJ1-2; D gene uncertain. Between the trimmed V and J ends, which lost 6 bases and 5 bases, there was a span of 10 bases. The CDR3 covers 12 residues. Germline CDR1 and CDR2: MNHEY and SVGAGI. The CDR3 loop reads CASSQDFYGYTF. CDR3 sequence (DNA): TGTGCCAGCAGCCAGGACTTTTATGGCTACACCTTC.

This clonotype was recorded a few times. CDR3 region: CASSRRGARGETQYF. The CDR3 DNA is TGTGCCAGCAGTAGGAGGGGCGCGAGGGGGGAGACCCAGTACTTC. The chain joins TRBV12-3 or TRBV12-4 to TRBJ2-5, with D perhaps TRBD1 or TRBD2 (6 bases each). The V gene lost 5 bases and the J gene lost 5 bases, with 18 bases spanning the gap. CDR3 length equals 15 residues.

This chain joins TRBV6-5 and TRBJ2-7, with 7 nucleotides matching TRBD1. The CDR3 totals 13 residues. Germline V gives CDR1 MNHEY, CDR2 SVGAGI. DNA of the CDR3: TGTGCCAGCAGTGAACAGGGGATATACGAGCGGTACGTC. Its protein is CASSEQGIYERYV.

This clonotype has just a few counts. The V and J genes are TRBV28 and TRBJ2-3; D gene uncertain. The V gene lost 8 bases and the J gene lost 6 bases, with 18 bases spanning the gap. Looked up from germline, CDR1 is MDHEN and CDR2 is SYDVKM. The CDR3 sequence is 14 residues long. The CDR3 loop is CASLGLGPGDTQYF. The DNA for the CDR3 is TGTGCCAGCCTAGGGTTAGGCCCCGGGGATACGCAGTATTTT.

This clonotype was observed a few times. The chain employs TRBV6-5 and TRBJ2-1; tentative D call: TRBD2 (6 bases). Germline V gene lookup returns CDR1 MNHEY and CDR2 SVGAGI. The CDR3 loop spans 15 amino acids. V was shortened by 3 bases and J by 0 bases, with 9 bases between the two germline ends. The CDR3 loop is CASSYSRDSYNEQFF. CDR3 nucleotide sequence: TGTGCCAGCAGTTATTCGCGGGACTCCTACAATGAGCAGTTCTTC.

The sample holds a few counts of this clonotype. The chain links TRBV27 to TRBJ1-1; no clear D. This CDR3 is built from 11 residues. Germline V CDR1 and CDR2: MNHEY, SMNVEV (reference sequence). V was trimmed by 5 bases and J by 7 bases, leaving 8 bases between them. CDR3 residues: CASSRRNEAFF. The CDR3 DNA sequence: TGTGCCAGCAGTCGACGGAATGAAGCTTTCTTT.

This clonotype was recorded a few times. The J gene is TRBJ2-7, the V gene TRBV11-1, with 7 bases fitting TRBD1. This CDR3 has 16 residues. Germline assignment: CDR1 SGHAT and CDR2 FQDESV (reference sequence). Trimming removed 4 bases from V and 0 bases from J; junction bases left unmatched: 9. CDR3 protein: CASSSPKRDSSYEQYV. The CDR3 DNA is TGTGCCAGCAGCTCCCCCAAAAGGGACAGCTCCTACGAGCAGTACGTC.

V gene TRBV6-1 combines with J gene TRBJ2-7, with D perhaps matching TRBD1 (5 bases). V was clipped by 3 bases and J by 0 bases, with 15 bases between them. In germline, CDR1 is MNHNS, CDR2 SASEGT. CDR3 length equals 16 residues. The CDR3 DNA reads as TGTGCCAGCAGTGAGATGGGGCTAGGGTTCTCCTACGAGCAGTACTTC. Protein sequence: CASSEMGLGFSYEQYF.

The chain links TRBV4-1 to TRBJ1-5; TRBD1 might be the D (5 bases). The CDR3 covers 15 residues. The germline gives CDR1 MGHRA, CDR2 YSYEKL. Trimming removed 0 bases from V and 6 bases from J, with 12 bases in between. The CDR3 loop reads CASSQDLGTSQPQHF. DNA of the CDR3: TGCGCCAGCAGCCAAGATTTGGGGACTTCTCAGCCCCAGCATTTT.